These 20 T cell receptor beta chains were all obtained from the same sample, sequenced in a study of glioma-infiltrating T cells after dendritic cell vaccination (dated by TCRdb to the mid-2010s). Library prep was done by the immunoSEQ multiplex PCR assay. Imported from immuneACCESS, the table was reduced by TCRdb to in-frame sequences with V and J called. These copies leave out some clones; in studies compared against another copy, an unresolved V gene accounts for under half, and the cause of the remainder is not known. Across this sample there are fewer than 50,000 clones, with over 75% seen only once. Over 9.5% of the sample is in the top ten clones. Material: blood, obtained before dendritic cell vaccination. Receptor source: a human donor with glioblastoma.

This chain uses TRBV5-1 with TRBJ1-5; tentative D call: TRBD1 (6 bases). V gave up 1 base and J gave up 0 bases, with 8 bases separating them. The CDR3 sequence is 15 residues long. The germline V gene encodes CDR1 SGHRS and CDR2 YFSETQ. CDR3 residues: CASSLRGASNQPQHF. DNA of the CDR3: TGCGCCAGCAGCTTGCGGGGGGCTAGCAATCAGCCCCAGCATTTT.

V gene TRBV5-1 combines with J gene TRBJ2-5; the D gene is possibly TRBD2 (5 bases). The end of the DNA fits TRBJ2-7 better, so the J call may be wrong. CDR1 is SGHRS and CDR2 is YFSETQ in the germline V gene. This CDR3 spans 14 amino acids. The CDR3 coding sequence is TGCGCCAGCAGCTTGGTTGTCGGGGTCCACGAGCAGTACTTC. It translates to CASSLVVGVHEQYF.

This clone was found once. This CDR3 reads CASKQDREQPQHF. CDR3 nucleotides: TGTGCCAGTAAACAGGACAGGGAGCAGCCCCAGCATTTT. The chain employs TRBV19 and TRBJ1-5, with TRBD1 matching 8 bases. The CDR3 is 13 amino acids. The V gene's germline CDR1 is LNHDA and CDR2 SQIVND (reference sequence). The J segment lost 7 bases and the V segment lost 7 bases, leaving 6 bases of the junction unmatched.

The rearrangement uses TRBV6-5 and TRBJ2-7; TRBD2 might be the D (6 bases). Trimming took off 4 bases at V and 2 bases at J, with 12 bases between the two ends. The CDR3 has 14 residues. Germline V gives CDR1 MNHEY, CDR2 SVGAGI. The DNA of the CDR3 is TGTGCCAGCAGTTCAAGGGACTTAACCTACGAGCAGTACTTC. As protein: CASSSRDLTYEQYF.

V usage is TRBV30 and J usage is TRBJ2-7; 14 nucleotides align to TRBD2. The CDR3 has 13 amino acids. The germline V gene encodes CDR1 GTSNPN and CDR2 SVGIG (reference sequence). Germline trimming cut 5 bases from V and 4 bases from J; bases unmatched to any gene: 1. CDR3 DNA sequence: TGTGCCTGGGGACTAGCGGGAGGTTACGAGCAGTACTTC. Translated: CAWGLAGGYEQYF.

The rearrangement joins TRBV5-1 to TRBJ1-5; TRBD1 might be the D (6 bases). This CDR3 has 14 residues. Germline CDR1 is SGHRS and CDR2 is YFSETQ. The ends were cut back, 5 bases at V and 5 bases at J, with 14 bases in the middle. CDR3 region: CASREVSGDQPQHF. The CDR3 nucleotides read TGCGCCAGCAGAGAGGTTTCAGGGGATCAGCCCCAGCATTTT.

Turning to this clone: The germline gene is not matched at one end of the junction; a read error may be the cause. In DNA, the CDR3 is TGTGCCAGCAGTTCGGCCGCGGCCGGGATAGTACGTTGGCACTTC. Protein: CASSSAAAGIVRWHF. The chain uses TRBV27 and TRBJ2-7; D perhaps matches TRBD2 (5 bases). This CDR3 has 15 amino acids. Germline V gene sequence: CDR1 MNHEY, CDR2 SMNVEV (reference sequence).

The chain employs TRBV29-1 and TRBJ2-1, with TRBD1 matching 11 bases. CDR1 is SQVTM and CDR2 is ANQGSEA in the germline V gene. The CDR3 is 14 residues long. Trimming removed 4 bases from V and 7 bases from J; junction bases left unmatched: 6. The CDR3 spells CSVVDRGRINEQFF. The CDR3 DNA is TGCAGCGTTGTGGACAGGGGGCGAATAAATGAGCAGTTCTTC.

The V gene is TRBV7-9, the J gene TRBJ2-3, with 11 nucleotides matching TRBD2. Per germline, CDR1 SEHNR and CDR2 FQNEAQ (reference sequence). Germline trimming cut 8 bases from V and 5 bases from J; bases unmatched to any gene: 9. The CDR3 consists of 15 residues. The CDR3 protein is CASLLAGGPKDTQYF. As DNA, the CDR3 is TGTGCCAGCCTTTTAGCGGGAGGGCCGAAAGATACGCAGTATTTT.

The rearrangement uses TRBV5-6 and TRBJ2-1, with a weak D call TRBD2 (7 bases). This CDR3 region has 13 residues. Per germline, CDR1 SGHDT and CDR2 YYEEEE. Deletions cut 4 bases from V and 8 bases from J, with 13 bases between. The CDR3 region is CASSRGGADEQFF. The CDR3 nucleotides are TGTGCCAGCAGCCGTGGGGGGGCGGATGAGCAGTTCTTC.

This clone was seen more than once but under ten times. The J gene is TRBJ2-3, the V gene TRBV10-3; perhaps TRBD2 as D (5 bases). Trimming took 4 bases from V and 6 from J, leaving 11 bases between them. Per the germline V gene, CDR1 is ENHRY and CDR2 is SYGVKD. CDR3 size: 13 residues. The CDR3 DNA sequence: TGTGCCATCAGTGCCCGCCGAGGGGATACGCAGTATTTT. Translated: CAISARRGDTQYF.

The chain uses TRBV2 and TRBJ2-2, with D tentatively TRBD2 (5 bases). CDR1 and CDR2 from the germline V gene are SNHLY and FYNNEI. V lost 3 bases and J 5 bases, leaving 16 bases between the germline ends. CDR3 length equals 16 residues. The CDR3: CASSEEVVILTGELFF. The CDR3 nucleotides are TGTGCCAGCAGTGAGGAGGTAGTGATATTAACCGGGGAGCTGTTTTTT.

This rearrangement joins TRBV6-5 to TRBJ1-2; no clear D gene. In germline, CDR1 is MNHEY, CDR2 SVGAGI. The CDR3 has 13 residues. The V and J ends lost 2 bases and 7 bases respectively, with 11 bases between them. CDR3 nucleotides: TGTGCCAGCAGTTACACGACCCTAGGTGGCTACACCTTC. The encoded protein is CASSYTTLGGYTF.

J is TRBJ2-3 and V is TRBV15; TRBD1 aligns across 9 bases. J was trimmed by 2 bases and V by 3 bases; bases with no gene match: 6. This CDR3 comprises 16 residues. Germline V gives CDR1 LNHNV, CDR2 YYDKDF (reference sequence). In DNA, the CDR3 is TGTGCCACCAGCAGCCTCCGGGACAGGGTCACAGATACGCAGTATTTT. Protein sequence: CATSSLRDRVTDTQYF.

The chain joins TRBV21-1 to TRBJ2-5; TRBD2 is the table's D call and was not checked against the DNA. TRBV21-1 is recorded as a pseudogene. The CDR3 contains 13 residues. CDR3 DNA: TGTGCGGGCGGGCTAGCGGGAGAAGAGACCCAGTACTTC. This gives the protein CAGGLAGEETQYF.

J is TRBJ1-5 and V is TRBV9, with 7 bases identical to TRBD1. Germline trimming cut 4 bases from V and 8 bases from J; bases unmatched to any gene: 9. The CDR3 spans 14 residues. Germline-derived CDR1 and CDR2 are SGDLS and YYNGEE. The CDR3 DNA reads TGTGCCAGCAGCTCATTCGACAGGGTAGAGCCCCAGCATTTT. Protein: CASSSFDRVEPQHF.

This clone was detected a few times. The chain's CDR3 is CASTLQGNGYTF. The CDR3 bases are TGTGCCAGCACCTTACAGGGGAACGGCTACACCTTC. The chain carries TRBV2 and TRBJ1-2; TRBD1 matches at 7 bases. This CDR3 region has 12 residues. Germline V lookup: CDR1 SNHLY, CDR2 FYNNEI. J gave up 8 bases and V 7 bases, and 7 bases lay outside the gene matches.

This chain connects TRBV5-6 to TRBJ2-7; weak D call: TRBD2 (6 bases). The germline gives CDR1 SGHDT, CDR2 YYEEEE. The CDR3 spans 14 residues. Trimming took 3 bases from V and 3 from J, leaving 13 bases between them. CDR3: CASSSIAVSYEQYF. The CDR3 nucleotides are TGTGCCAGCAGCTCAATAGCGGTAAGCTACGAGCAGTACTTC.

This clone has just one count. The rearrangement uses TRBV5-1 and TRBJ2-1; D might be TRBD2 (5 bases). The CDR3 is 19 residues long. Germline assignment: CDR1 SGHRS and CDR2 YFSETQ. Trimming left V 0 bases short and J 1 base short, with 20 bases between. This CDR3 is CASSLVPPIRRYSYNEQFF. CDR3 nucleotide sequence: TGCGCCAGCAGCTTGGTCCCTCCAATAAGGAGGTATTCCTACAATGAGCAGTTCTTC.

This clone was counted a single time. The rearrangement uses TRBV4-1 and TRBJ1-2; TRBD1 agrees at 8 bases. Losses at the gene ends were 1 base for V and 4 bases for J; bases not matched to a gene: 2. The CDR3 length is 14 residues. The V gene's germline CDR1 is MGHRA and CDR2 YSYEKL. The CDR3 DNA sequence: TGCGCCAGCAGCCAAGGGACAGGGAGCTATGGCTACACCTTC. Its translation: CASSQGTGSYGYTF.